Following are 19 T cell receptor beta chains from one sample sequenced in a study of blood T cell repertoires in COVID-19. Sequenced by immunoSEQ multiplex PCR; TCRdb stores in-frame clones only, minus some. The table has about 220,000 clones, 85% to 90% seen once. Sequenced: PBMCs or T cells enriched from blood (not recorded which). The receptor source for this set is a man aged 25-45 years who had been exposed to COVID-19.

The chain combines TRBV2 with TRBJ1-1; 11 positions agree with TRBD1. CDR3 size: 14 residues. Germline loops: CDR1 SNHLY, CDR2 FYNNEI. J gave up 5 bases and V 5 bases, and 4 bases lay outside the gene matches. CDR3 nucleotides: TGTGCCAGCAGTAAGGACAGGGGGCATACTGAAGCTTTCTTT. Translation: CASSKDRGHTEAFF. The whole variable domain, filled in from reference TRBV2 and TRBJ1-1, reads EPEVTQTPSHQVTQMGQEVILRCVPISNHLYFYWYRQILGQKVEFLVSFYNNEISEKSEIFDDQFSVERPDGSNFTLKIRSTKLEDSAMYFCASSKDRGHTEAFFGQGTRLTVV.

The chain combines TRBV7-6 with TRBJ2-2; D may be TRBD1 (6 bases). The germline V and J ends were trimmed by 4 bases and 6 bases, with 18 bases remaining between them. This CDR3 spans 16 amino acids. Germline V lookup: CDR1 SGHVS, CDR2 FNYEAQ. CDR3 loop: CASSSRGQPSAGELFF. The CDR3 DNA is TGTGCCAGCAGCTCGCGCGGACAGCCTTCCGCCGGGGAGCTGTTTTTT.

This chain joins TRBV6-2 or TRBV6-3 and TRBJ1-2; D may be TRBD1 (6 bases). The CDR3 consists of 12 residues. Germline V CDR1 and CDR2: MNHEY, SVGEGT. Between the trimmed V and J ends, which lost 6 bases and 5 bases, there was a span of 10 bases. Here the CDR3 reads CASSPGTYGYTF. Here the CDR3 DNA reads TGTGCCAGCAGCCCCGGGACATATGGCTACACCTTC.

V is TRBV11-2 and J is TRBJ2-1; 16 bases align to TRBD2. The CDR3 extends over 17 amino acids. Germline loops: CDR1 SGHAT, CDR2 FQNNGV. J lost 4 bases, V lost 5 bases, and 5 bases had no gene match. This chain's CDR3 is CASSPGLAGGPYNEQFF. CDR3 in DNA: TGTGCCAGCAGCCCGGGACTAGCGGGGGGGCCGTACAATGAGCAGTTCTTC.

The CDR3 DNA reads as TGTGCCAGCAGCGTAGATAGGACAGGGGATGGCTACACCTTC. It is translated as CASSVDRTGDGYTF. This sequence joins TRBV9 and TRBJ1-2, with 9 bases lining up with TRBD1. This CDR3 is 14 amino acids long. The ends lost 0 bases at V and 6 bases at J; junction bases unmatched: 3. Germline values: CDR1 SGDLS, CDR2 YYNGEE.

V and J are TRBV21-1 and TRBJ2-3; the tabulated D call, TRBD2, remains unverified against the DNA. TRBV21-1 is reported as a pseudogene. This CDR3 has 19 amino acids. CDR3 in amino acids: CASSKALASGGNTTDTQYF. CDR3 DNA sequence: TGTGCCAGCAGCAAAGCGCTCGCTAGCGGGGGTAATACCACAGATACGCAGTATTTT.

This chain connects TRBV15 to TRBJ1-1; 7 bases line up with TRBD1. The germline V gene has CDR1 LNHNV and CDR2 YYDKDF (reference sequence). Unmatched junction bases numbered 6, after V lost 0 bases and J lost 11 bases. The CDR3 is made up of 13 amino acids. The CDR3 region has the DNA TGTGCCACCAGCAGAGATAAGGGGGCCTATGCTTTCTTT. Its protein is CATSRDKGAYAFF.

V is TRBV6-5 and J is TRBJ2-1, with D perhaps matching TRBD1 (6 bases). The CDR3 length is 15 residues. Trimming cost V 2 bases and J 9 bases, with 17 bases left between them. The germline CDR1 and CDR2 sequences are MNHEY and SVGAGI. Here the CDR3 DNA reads TGTGCCAGCAGTTACGGCAGGGGCGGGCTAATTGAGCAGTTCTTC. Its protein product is CASSYGRGGLIEQFF.

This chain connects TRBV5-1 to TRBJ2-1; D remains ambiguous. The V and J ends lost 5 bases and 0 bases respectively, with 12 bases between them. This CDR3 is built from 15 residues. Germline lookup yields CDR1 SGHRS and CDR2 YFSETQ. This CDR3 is CASSDSGFSYNEQFF. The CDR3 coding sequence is TGCGCCAGCAGTGATTCCGGGTTCTCCTACAATGAGCAGTTCTTC.

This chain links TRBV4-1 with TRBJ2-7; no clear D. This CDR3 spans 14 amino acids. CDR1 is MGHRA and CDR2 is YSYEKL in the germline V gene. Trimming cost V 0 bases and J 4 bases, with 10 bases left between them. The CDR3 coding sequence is TGCGCCAGCAGCCAAGAAGGATTCAGGTACGAGCAGTACTTC. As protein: CASSQEGFRYEQYF.

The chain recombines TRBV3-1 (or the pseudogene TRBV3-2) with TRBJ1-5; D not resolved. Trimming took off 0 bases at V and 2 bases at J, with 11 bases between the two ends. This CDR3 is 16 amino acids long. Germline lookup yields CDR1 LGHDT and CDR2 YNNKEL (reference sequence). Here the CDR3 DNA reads TGTGCCAGCAGCCAAGATCCGGTACCCGGCAATCAGCCCCAGCATTTT. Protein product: CASSQDPVPGNQPQHF.

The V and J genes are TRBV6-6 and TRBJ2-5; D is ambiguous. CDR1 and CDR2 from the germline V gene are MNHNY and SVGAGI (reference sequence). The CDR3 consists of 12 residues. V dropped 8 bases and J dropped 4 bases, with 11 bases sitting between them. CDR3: CASASMRETQYF. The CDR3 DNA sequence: TGTGCCAGCGCTTCGATGAGAGAGACCCAGTACTTC.

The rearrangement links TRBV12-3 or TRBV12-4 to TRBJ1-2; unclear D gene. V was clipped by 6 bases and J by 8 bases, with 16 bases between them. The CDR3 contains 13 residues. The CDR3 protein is CASRAPWEGGYTF. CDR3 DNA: TGTGCCAGCAGGGCCCCTTGGGAGGGAGGCTACACCTTC.

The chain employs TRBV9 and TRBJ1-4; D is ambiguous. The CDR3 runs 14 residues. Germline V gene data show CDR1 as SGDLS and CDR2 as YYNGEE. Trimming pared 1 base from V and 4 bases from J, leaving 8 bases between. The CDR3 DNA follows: TGTGCCAGCAGCGTAAGTCTGAGTAATGAAAAACTGTTTTTT. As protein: CASSVSLSNEKLFF. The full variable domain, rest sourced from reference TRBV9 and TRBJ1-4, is DSGVTQTPKHLITATGQRVTLRCSPRSGDLSVYWYQQSLDQGLQFLIQYYNGEERAKGNILERFSAQQFPDLHSELNLSSLELGDSALYFCASSVSLSNEKLFFGSGTQLSVL.

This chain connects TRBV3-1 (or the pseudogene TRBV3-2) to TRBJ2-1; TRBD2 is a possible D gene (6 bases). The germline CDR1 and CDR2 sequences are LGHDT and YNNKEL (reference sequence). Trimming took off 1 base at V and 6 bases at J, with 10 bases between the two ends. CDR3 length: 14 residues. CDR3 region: CASSQGYGGNEQFF. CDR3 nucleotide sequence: TGTGCCAGCAGCCAAGGTTACGGGGGCAATGAGCAGTTCTTC.

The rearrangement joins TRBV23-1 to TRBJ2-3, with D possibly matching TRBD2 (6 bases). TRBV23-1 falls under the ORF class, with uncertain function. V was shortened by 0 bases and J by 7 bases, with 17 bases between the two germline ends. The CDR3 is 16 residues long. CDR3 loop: CASSQSMPGVLYTQYF. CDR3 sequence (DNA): TGCGCCAGCAGTCAATCCATGCCGGGGGTCCTGTATACGCAGTATTTT.

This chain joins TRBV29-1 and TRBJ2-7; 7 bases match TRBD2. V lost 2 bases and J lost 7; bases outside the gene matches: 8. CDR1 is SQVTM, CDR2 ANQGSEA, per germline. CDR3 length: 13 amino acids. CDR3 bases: TGCAGCGTTGAAATCTGGGGGGGGAAGGAGCAGTACTTC. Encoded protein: CSVEIWGGKEQYF.

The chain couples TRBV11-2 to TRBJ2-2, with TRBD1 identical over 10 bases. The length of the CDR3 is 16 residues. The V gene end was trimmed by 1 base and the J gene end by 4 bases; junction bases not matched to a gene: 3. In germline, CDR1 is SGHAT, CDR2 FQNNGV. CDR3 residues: CASSLGRTGGTGELFF. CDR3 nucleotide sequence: TGTGCCAGCAGCTTAGGCCGGACAGGGGGCACCGGGGAGCTGTTTTTT.

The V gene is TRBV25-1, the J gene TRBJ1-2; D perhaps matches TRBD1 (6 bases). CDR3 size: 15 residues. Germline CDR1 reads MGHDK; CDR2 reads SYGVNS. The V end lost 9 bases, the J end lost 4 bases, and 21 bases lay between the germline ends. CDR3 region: CARNPTGHLFYGYTF. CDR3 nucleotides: TGTGCCAGGAACCCCACGGGACACCTTTTCTATGGCTACACCTTC.